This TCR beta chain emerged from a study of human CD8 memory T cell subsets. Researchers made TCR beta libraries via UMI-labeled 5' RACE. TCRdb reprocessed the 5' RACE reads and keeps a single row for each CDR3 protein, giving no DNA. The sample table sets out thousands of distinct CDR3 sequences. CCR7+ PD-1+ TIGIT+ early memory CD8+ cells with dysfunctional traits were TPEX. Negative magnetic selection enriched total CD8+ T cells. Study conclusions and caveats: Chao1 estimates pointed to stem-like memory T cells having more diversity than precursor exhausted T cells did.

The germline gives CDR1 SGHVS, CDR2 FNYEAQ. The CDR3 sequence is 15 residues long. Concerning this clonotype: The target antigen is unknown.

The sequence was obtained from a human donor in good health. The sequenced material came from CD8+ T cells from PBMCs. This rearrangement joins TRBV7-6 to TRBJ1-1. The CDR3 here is CASSLADGMNTEAFF.